Below, 17 T cell receptor beta chains from the same sample are listed, as sequenced in a study of T cells after posttransplantation cyclophosphamide (dated by TCRdb to 2016 to 2018). The method behind the library was the immunoSEQ multiplex PCR assay. The table was pulled from immuneACCESS by TCRdb, which kept in-frame rearrangements only. Such tables lose some clones; where checked, under half of the loss comes from unresolved V genes, and the rest has no known cause. The sample yields 9,000 to 15,000 clones; around 81% were counted once. Roughly 3.7% of the sample comes from the top ten. The control cohort was about 11 patients given myeloablative marrow transplants with methotrexate plus a calcineurin inhibitor, sampled 1 year after transplant. Sequences were derived from PBMCs, sampled around 55 weeks after allogeneic stem cell transplant with calcineurin inhibitor and methotrexate. These receptors were collected from a male patient between 25 and 40 years old who received an allogeneic stem cell transplant from an unrelated donor, was CMV-positive, and had acute GVHD only. After a transplant, the donor of the graft may account for some T cells.

This clone has just one count. CDR3 in amino acids: CAWTQGLAKSTDTQYF. The CDR3 DNA reads as TGTGCCTGGACCCAGGGACTAGCCAAAAGCACAGATACGCAGTATTTT. This sequence joins TRBV30 and TRBJ2-3, with 9 bases lining up with TRBD2. The germline CDR1 and CDR2 sequences are GTSNPN and SVGIG (reference sequence). V dropped 4 bases and J dropped 0; count of bases not matched to a gene: 8. This CDR3 has 16 amino acids.

The J gene is TRBJ2-7, the V gene TRBV15; possible D gene TRBD2, 6 bases. Per germline, CDR1 LNHNV and CDR2 YYDKDF (reference sequence). V was pared by 5 bases and J by 2 bases, with 13 bases between. This CDR3 contains 14 residues. CDR3 residues: CATSRSGGAYEQYF. The CDR3 nucleotides read TGTGCCACCAGCCGTAGCGGAGGGGCCTACGAGCAGTACTTC.

J is TRBJ2-7 and V is TRBV7-6; D gene ambiguous. Germline V gives CDR1 SGHVS, CDR2 FNYEAQ. V was trimmed by 3 bases and J by 3 bases, leaving 9 bases between them. The CDR3 runs 13 residues. The CDR3 DNA reads as TGTGCCAGCAGCTTGGGCAGAAACTACGAGCAGTACTTC. Translating gives CASSLGRNYEQYF.

This clone was found a few times. The rearrangement links TRBV4-1 to TRBJ2-2; 7 bases are shared with TRBD2. The V gene's germline CDR1 is MGHRA and CDR2 YSYEKL. CDR3 length: 17 residues. The J segment lost 3 bases and the V segment lost 5 bases, leaving 12 bases of the junction unmatched. CDR3 protein: CASSSLGSGGHTGELFF. DNA for the CDR3: TGCGCCAGCAGCTCTCTTGGGTCGGGGGGACACACCGGGGAGCTGTTTTTT.

The J gene is TRBJ2-7, the V gene TRBV5-1, with D uncertain. This CDR3 comprises 14 residues. V was cut by 4 bases and J by 2 bases, with 13 bases left in between. Germline loops: CDR1 SGHRS, CDR2 YFSETQ. Here the CDR3 reads CASSKNPGTYEQYF. The CDR3 coding sequence is TGCGCCAGCAGCAAGAATCCTGGCACCTACGAGCAGTACTTC.

This clone was detected only a few times. J is TRBJ1-1 and V is TRBV5-1; 8 bases fit TRBD1. This CDR3 contains 16 residues. Germline V CDR1 and CDR2: SGHRS, YFSETQ. V dropped 4 bases and J dropped 4; count of bases not matched to a gene: 12. Written as DNA, the CDR3 is TGCGCCAGCAGCAATCCGGGACAGGTAGCCGTCACTGAAGCTTTCTTT. It encodes CASSNPGQVAVTEAFF.

The sample holds one count of this clone. The V call is TRBV29-1, the J call TRBJ2-5; 8 bases align to TRBD1. V gave up 6 bases and J gave up 5 bases; unmatched junction bases: 11. Per the germline V gene, CDR1 is SQVTM and CDR2 is ANQGSEA. This CDR3 is built from 14 residues. In nucleotides, the CDR3 is TGCAGCGTAAAATTACAGGGGGGTGGTGAGACCCAGTACTTC. Residues: CSVKLQGGGETQYF. Together with reference TRBV29-1 and TRBJ2-5, the CDR3 gives the full variable domain: SAVISQKPSRDICQRGTSLTIQCQVDSQVTMMFWYRQQPGQSLTLIATANQGSEATYESGFVIDKFPISRPNLTFSTLTVSNMSPEDSSIYLCSVKLQGGGETQYFGPGTRLLVL.

The V call is TRBV30, the J call TRBJ1-1, with D possibly TRBD1 on 6 matching bases. The CDR3 is made up of 13 amino acids. Germline values: CDR1 GTSNPN, CDR2 SVGIG (reference sequence). The V end lost 3 bases, the J end lost 5 bases, and 13 bases lay between the germline ends. The CDR3 sequence: CAWSLGQMTEAFF. CDR3 in DNA: TGTGCCTGGAGCCTGGGACAAATGACTGAAGCTTTCTTT.

This chain uses TRBV4-3 with TRBJ2-1; 7 positions match TRBD1. The germline V gene encodes CDR1 LGHNA and CDR2 YSLEER. The CDR3 extends over 13 amino acids. Losses at the gene ends were 3 bases for V and 5 bases for J; bases not matched to a gene: 1. The DNA of the CDR3 is TGCGCCAGCAGCCAGGGGACAGACAATGAGCAGTTCTTC. The encoded protein is CASSQGTDNEQFF.

This chain links TRBV6-6 with TRBJ1-6; D is unclear. There are 14 residues in the CDR3. Trimming cost V 6 bases and J 0 bases, with 6 bases left between them. Germline CDR1 MNHNY, CDR2 SVGAGI (reference sequence). The CDR3 sequence: CASRGSSYNSPLHF. The CDR3 DNA reads TGTGCCAGCAGAGGGAGCTCCTATAATTCACCCCTCCACTTT.

The rearrangement joins TRBV5-8 to TRBJ2-7; D possibly corresponds to TRBD1 (6 bases). The V end was cut by 1 base, the J end by 4 bases, with 18 bases between. This CDR3 has 16 amino acids. The germline V gene encodes CDR1 SGHTS and CDR2 YDEGEE. The CDR3, as DNA: TGTGCCAGCAGCTTGATGTGGGGGCCAATGGATTACGAGCAGTACTTC. Its translation: CASSLMWGPMDYEQYF.

The V gene is TRBV4-3, the J gene TRBJ1-5, with D unresolved. Germline V lookup: CDR1 LGHNA, CDR2 YSLEER. The ends were cut back, 1 base at V and 4 bases at J, with 11 bases in the middle. This CDR3 comprises 15 residues. CDR3 protein: CASSQGITENQPQHF. In DNA form, the CDR3 reads TGCGCCAGCAGCCAAGGTATCACCGAGAATCAGCCCCAGCATTTT.

The chain has TRBV27 and TRBJ1-2; 7 bases align to TRBD1. The junction had 3 bases not matched to a gene; V was cut back by 6 bases and J by 2 bases. The germline V gene has CDR1 MNHEY and CDR2 SMNVEV (reference sequence). CDR3 length: 13 amino acids. CDR3 protein: CASSLQGNYGYTF. As DNA, the CDR3 is TGTGCCAGCAGCCTACAGGGGAACTATGGCTACACCTTC.

There are a few counts of this clone. The chain couples TRBV29-1 to TRBJ2-7, with 9 positions matching TRBD2. The germline gives CDR1 SQVTM, CDR2 ANQGSEA. The CDR3 is 15 residues long. The ends lost 0 bases at V and 3 bases at J; junction bases unmatched: 6. CDR3 loop: CSVEDTREGHYEQYF. CDR3 nucleotides: TGCAGCGTTGAAGATACGCGGGAGGGCCACTACGAGCAGTACTTC.

The chain has TRBV18 and TRBJ2-7, with D perhaps matching TRBD1 (6 bases). From germline, CDR1 is KGHSH and CDR2 LQKENI. The CDR3 contains 16 residues. V shed 3 bases and J shed 3 bases, with 18 bases lying between them. CDR3 DNA sequence: TGTGCCAGCTCACCTGGACAGACATTAGCCAACTACGAGCAGTACTTC. This sequence encodes CASSPGQTLANYEQYF.

Judged by abundance, this clone is medium-sized. J is TRBJ1-1 and V is TRBV5-6; no reliable D call. The CDR3 is 14 amino acids. V was cut by 1 base and J by 3 bases, with 10 bases left in between. The germline V gene has CDR1 SGHDT and CDR2 YYEEEE. Here the CDR3 DNA reads TGTGCCAGCAGCTTGAACGGGATCGACACTGAAGCTTTCTTT. Residues: CASSLNGIDTEAFF. Together with reference TRBV5-6 and TRBJ1-1, the CDR3 gives the full variable domain: DAGVTQSPTHLIKTRGQQVTLRCSPKSGHDTVSWYQQALGQGPQFIFQYYEEEERQRGNFPDRFSGHQFPNYSSELNVNALLLGDSALYLCASSLNGIDTEAFFGQGTRLTVV.

The rearrangement joins TRBV4-1 to TRBJ2-7; D is perhaps TRBD1 (5 bases). The CDR3 is 11 residues long. Germline CDR1 is MGHRA and CDR2 is YSYEKL. V shed 7 bases and J shed 5 bases, with 9 bases lying between them. The CDR3, as DNA: TGCGCCAGCATGGCAGGGAACGAGCAGTACTTC. This gives the protein CASMAGNEQYF.